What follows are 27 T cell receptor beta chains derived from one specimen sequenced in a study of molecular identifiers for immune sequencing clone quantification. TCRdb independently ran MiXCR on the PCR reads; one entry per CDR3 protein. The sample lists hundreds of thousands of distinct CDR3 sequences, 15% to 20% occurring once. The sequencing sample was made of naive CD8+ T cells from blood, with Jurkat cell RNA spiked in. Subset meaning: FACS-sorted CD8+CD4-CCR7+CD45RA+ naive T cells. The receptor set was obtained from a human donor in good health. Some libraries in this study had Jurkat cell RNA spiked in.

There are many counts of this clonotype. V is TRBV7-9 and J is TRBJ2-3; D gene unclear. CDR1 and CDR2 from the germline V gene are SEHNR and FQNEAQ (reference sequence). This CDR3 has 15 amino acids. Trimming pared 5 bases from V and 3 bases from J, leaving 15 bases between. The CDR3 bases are TGTGCCAGCAGCCACAAGCAGATGCAGACAGATACGCAGTATTTT. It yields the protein CASSHKQMQTDTQYF. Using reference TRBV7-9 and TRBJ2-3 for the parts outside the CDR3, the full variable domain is DTGVSQNPRHKITKRGQNVTFRCDPISEHNRLYWYRQTLGQGPEFLTYFQNEAQLEKSRLLSDRFSAERPKGSFSTLEIQRTEQGDSAMYLCASSHKQMQTDTQYFGPGTRLTVL.

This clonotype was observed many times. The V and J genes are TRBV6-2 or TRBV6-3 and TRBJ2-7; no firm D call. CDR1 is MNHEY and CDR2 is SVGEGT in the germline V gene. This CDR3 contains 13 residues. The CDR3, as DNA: TGTGCAATCGGGCCGCCGAGCTCCTACGAGCAGTACTTC. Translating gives CAIGPPSSYEQYF.

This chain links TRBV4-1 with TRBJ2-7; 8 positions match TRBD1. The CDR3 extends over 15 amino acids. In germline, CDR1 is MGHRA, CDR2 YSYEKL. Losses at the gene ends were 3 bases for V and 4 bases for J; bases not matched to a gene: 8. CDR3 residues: CASSQETGEWYEQYF. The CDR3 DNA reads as TGCGCCAGCAGCCAGGAGACAGGGGAGTGGTACGAGCAGTACTTC.

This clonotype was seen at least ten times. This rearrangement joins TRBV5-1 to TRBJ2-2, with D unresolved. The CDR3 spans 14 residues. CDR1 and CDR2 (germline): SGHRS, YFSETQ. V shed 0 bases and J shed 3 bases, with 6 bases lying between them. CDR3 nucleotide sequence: TGCGCCAGCAGCTTGGTCCCCGACACCGGGGAGCTGTTTTTT. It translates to CASSLVPDTGELFF.

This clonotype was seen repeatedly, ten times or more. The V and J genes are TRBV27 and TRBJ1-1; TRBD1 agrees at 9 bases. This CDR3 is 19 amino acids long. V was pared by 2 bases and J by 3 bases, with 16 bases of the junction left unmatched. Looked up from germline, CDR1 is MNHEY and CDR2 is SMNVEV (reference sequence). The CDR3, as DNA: TGTGCCAGCAGTTTAATTTCTGGTCCCACAGGGGGCTTACACACTGAAGCTTTCTTT. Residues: CASSLISGPTGGLHTEAFF.

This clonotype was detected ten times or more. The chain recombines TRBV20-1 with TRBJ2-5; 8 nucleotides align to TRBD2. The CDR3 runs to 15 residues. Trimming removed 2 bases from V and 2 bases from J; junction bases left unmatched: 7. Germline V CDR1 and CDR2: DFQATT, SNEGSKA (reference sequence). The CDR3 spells CSARPPGLGQETQYF. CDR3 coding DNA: TGCAGTGCTAGACCTCCGGGACTAGGACAAGAGACCCAGTACTTC.

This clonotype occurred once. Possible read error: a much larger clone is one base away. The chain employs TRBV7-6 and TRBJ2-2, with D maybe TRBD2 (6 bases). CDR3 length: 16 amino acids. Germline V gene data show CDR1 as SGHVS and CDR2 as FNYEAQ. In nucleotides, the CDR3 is TGTGCCAGCAGCTCTCCGCAGGGAGGCTTCACCGGGGAGCCGTTTTTT. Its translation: CASSSPQGGFTGEPFF.

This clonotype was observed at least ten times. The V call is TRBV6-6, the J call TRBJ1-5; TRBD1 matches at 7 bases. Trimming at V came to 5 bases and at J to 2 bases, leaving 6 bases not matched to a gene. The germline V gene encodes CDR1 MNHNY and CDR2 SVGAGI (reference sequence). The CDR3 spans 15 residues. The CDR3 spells CASSQTGFGNQPQHF. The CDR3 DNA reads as TGTGCCAGCAGTCAGACAGGGTTTGGCAATCAGCCCCAGCATTTT.

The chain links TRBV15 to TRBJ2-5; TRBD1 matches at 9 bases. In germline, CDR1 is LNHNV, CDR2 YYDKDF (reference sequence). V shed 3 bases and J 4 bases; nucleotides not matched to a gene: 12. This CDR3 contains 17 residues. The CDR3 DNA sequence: TGTGCCACCAGCAGCGGAAGGGACAGGGTGTTCAGAGAGACCCAGTACTTC. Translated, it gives CATSSGRDRVFRETQYF.

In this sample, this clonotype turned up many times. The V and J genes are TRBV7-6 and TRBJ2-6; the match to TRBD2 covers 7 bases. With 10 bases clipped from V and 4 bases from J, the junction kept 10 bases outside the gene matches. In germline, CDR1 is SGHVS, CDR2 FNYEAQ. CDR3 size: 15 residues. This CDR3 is CATSREGPGANVLTF. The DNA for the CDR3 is TGTGCCACCTCCAGGGAGGGGCCAGGGGCCAACGTCCTGACTTTC.

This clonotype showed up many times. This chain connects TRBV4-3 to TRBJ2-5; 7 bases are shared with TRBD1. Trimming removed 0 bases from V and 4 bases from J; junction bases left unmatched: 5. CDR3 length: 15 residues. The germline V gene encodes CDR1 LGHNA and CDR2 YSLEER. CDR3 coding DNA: TGCGCCAGCAGCCAAGATAGAGGGGGCAGAGAGACCCAGTACTTC. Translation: CASSQDRGGRETQYF.

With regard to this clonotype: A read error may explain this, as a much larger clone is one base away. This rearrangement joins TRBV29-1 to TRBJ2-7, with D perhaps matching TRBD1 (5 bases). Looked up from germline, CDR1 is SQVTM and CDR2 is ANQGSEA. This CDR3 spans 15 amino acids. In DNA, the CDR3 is TGCAGCGTCCCCGTGATGCCAGGGAACTCCTACGAGCAGTGCTTC. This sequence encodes CSVPVMPGNSYEQCF.

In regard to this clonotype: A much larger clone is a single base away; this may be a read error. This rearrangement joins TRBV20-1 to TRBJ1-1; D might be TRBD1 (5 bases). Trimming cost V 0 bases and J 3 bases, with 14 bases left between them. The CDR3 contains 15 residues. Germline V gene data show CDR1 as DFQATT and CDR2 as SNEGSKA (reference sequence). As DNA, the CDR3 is TGCAGTGCTAGAGAGGGGCCGCTGCGGGACACTGAAGCTTTCTTT. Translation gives CSAREGPLRDTEAFF.

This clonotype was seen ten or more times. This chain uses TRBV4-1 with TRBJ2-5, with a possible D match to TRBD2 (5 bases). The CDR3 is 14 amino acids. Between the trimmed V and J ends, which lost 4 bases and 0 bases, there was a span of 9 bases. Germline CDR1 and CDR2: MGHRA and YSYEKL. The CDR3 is CASSPAVYQETQYF. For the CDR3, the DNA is TGCGCCAGCAGCCCAGCGGTATACCAAGAGACCCAGTACTTC.

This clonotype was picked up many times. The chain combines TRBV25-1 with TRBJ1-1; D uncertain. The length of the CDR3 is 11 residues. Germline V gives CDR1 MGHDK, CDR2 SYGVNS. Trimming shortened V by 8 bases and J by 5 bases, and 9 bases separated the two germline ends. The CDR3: CASGWRTEAFF. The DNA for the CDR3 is TGTGCCAGCGGATGGAGGACTGAAGCTTTCTTT.

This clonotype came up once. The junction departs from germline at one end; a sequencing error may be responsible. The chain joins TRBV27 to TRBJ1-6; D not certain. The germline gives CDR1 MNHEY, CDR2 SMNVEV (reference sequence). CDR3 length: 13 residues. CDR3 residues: CARSWAVNPPLHF. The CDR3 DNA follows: TGTGCCCGCAGTTGGGCAGTGAATCCACCCCTCCACTTT.

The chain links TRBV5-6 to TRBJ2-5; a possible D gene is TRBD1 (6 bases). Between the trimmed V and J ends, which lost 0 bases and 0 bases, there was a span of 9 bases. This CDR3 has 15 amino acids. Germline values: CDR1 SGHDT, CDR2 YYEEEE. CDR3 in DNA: TGTGCCAGCAGCTTGGACAGGGAGTACCAAGAGACCCAGTACTTC. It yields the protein CASSLDREYQETQYF.

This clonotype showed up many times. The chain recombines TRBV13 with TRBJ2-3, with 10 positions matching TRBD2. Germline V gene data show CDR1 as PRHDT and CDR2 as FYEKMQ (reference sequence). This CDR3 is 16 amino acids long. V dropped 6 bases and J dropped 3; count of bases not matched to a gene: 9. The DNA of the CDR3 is TGTGCCAGCAGTTTGTTAGCGGGAGGTGGTACAGATACGCAGTATTTT. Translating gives CASSLLAGGGTDTQYF.

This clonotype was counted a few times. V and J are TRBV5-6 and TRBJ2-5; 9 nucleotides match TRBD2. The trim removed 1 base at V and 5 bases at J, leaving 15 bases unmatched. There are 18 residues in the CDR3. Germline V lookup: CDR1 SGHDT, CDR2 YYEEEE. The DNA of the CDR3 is TGTGCCAGCAGCTTGTCCCTAGCGGGAACCCTCCTCGGGGAGACCCAGTACTTC. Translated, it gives CASSLSLAGTLLGETQYF.

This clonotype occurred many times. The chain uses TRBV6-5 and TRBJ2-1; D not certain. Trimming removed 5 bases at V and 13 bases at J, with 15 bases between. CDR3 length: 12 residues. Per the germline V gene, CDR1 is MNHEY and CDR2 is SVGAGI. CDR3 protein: CASSHNQDGQFF. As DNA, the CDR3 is TGTGCCAGCAGTCACAACCAGGACGGACAGTTCTTC.

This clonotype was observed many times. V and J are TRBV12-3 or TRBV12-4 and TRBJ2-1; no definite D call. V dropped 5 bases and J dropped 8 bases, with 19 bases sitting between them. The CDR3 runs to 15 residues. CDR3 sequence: CASSPPGRAVYEQFF. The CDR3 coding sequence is TGTGCCAGCAGTCCCCCAGGACGGGCTGTTTATGAGCAGTTCTTC.

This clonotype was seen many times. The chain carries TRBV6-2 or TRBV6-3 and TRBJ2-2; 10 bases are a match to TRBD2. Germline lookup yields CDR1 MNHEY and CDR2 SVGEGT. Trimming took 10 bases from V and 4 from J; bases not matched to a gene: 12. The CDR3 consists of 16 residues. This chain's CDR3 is CAIDVQREGSTGELFF. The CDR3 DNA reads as TGTGCCATCGACGTCCAGCGGGAGGGCAGCACCGGGGAGCTGTTTTTT.

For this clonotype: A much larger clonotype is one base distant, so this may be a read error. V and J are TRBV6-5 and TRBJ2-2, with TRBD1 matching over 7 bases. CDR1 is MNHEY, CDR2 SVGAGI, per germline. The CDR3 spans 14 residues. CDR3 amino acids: CASSQMTGSGELLF. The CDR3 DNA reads TGTGCCAGCAGCCAAATGACAGGGTCCGGGGAGCTGCTTTTT.

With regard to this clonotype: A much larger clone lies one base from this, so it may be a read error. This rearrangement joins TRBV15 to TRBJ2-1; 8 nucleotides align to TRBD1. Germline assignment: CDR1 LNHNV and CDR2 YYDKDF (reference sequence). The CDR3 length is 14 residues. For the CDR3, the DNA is TGTGCCACCAGCAGGGAACGACAGGGGTTTGAGCAGCTCTTC. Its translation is CATSRERQGFEQLF.

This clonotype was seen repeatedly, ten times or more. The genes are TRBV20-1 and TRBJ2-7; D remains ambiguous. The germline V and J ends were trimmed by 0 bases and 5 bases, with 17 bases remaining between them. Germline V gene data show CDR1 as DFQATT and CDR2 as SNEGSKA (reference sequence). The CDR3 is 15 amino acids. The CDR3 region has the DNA TGCAGTGCTAGAGATACCTCCGGGTCCGACAACGAGCAGTACTTC. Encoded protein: CSARDTSGSDNEQYF.

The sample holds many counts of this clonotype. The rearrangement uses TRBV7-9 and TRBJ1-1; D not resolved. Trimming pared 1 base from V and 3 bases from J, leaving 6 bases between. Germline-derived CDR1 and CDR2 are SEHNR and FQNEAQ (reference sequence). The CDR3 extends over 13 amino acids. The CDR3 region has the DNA TGTGCCAGCAGCTTAGGGGTCCACACTGAAGCTTTCTTT. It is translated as CASSLGVHTEAFF.

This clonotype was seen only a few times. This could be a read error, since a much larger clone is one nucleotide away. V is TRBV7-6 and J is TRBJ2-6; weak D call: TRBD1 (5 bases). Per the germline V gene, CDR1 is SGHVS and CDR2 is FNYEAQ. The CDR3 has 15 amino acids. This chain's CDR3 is CASSFGYSGADVLTF. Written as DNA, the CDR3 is TGTGCCAGCAGCTTTGGGTATTCTGGGGCCGACGTCCTGACTTTC.